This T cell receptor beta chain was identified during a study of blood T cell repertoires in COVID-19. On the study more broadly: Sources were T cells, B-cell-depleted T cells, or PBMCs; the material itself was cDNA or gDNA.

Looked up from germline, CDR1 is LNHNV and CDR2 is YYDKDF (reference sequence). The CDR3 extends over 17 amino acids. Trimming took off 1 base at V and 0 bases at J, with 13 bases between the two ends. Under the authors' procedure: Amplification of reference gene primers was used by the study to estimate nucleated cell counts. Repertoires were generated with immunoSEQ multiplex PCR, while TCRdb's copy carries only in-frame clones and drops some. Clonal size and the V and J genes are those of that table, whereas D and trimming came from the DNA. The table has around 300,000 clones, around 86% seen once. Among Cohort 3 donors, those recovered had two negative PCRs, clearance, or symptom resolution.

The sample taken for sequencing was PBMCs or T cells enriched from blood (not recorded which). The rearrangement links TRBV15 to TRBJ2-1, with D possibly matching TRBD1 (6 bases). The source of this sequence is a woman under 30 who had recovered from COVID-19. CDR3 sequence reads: CATSRGFGQSSYNEQFF. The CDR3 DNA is TGTGCCACCAGCAGAGGTTTTGGACAGAGCTCCTACAATGAGCAGTTCTTC.